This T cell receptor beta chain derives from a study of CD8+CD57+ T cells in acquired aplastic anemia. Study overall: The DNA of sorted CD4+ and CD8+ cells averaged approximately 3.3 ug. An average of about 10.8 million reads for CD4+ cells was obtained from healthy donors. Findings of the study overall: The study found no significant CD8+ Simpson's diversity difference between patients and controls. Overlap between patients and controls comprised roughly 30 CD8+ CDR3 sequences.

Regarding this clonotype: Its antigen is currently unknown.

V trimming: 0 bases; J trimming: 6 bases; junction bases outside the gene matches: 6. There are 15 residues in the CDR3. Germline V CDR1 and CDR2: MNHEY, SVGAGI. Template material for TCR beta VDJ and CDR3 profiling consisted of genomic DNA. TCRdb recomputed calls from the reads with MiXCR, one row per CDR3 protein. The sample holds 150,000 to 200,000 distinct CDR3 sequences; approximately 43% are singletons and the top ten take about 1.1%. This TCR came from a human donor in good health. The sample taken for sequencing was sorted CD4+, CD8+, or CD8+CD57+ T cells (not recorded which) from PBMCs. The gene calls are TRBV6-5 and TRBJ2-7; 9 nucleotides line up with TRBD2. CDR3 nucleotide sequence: TGTGCCAGCAGTTACTCGCAGCGGGGGGCTTCCGAGCAGTACTTC. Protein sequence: CASSYSQRGASEQYF.